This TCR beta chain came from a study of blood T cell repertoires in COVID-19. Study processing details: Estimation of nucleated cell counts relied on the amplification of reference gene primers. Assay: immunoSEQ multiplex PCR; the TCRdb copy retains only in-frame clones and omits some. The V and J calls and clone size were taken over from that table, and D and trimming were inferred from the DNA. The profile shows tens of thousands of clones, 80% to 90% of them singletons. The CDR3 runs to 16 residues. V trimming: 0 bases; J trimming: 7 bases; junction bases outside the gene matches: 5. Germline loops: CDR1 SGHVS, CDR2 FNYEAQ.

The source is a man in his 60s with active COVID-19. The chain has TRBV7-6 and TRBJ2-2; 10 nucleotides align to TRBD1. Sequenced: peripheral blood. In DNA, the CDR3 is TGTGCCAGCAGCTTAGCGGCCGGGACAGGGGTCGGGGAGCTGTTTTTT. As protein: CASSLAAGTGVGELFF. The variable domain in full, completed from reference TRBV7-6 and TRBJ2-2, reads GAGVSQSPRYKVTKRGQDVALRCDPISGHVSLYWYRQALGQGPEFLTYFNYEAQQDKSGLPNDRFSAERPEGSISTLTIQRTEQRDSAMYRCASSLAAGTGVGELFFGEGSRLTVL.